A single sample is the source of the 27 T cell receptor beta chains below, sequenced in a study of blood T cell repertoires in COVID-19. Libraries were prepared by immunoSEQ multiplex PCR; TCRdb keeps only in-frame clonotypes and omits some of them. The table lists about 180,000 clones, approximately 89% of them singletons, with 3.5% to 4.5% in the top ten. Sequenced input: peripheral blood. These receptors originate from a woman in her twenties or thirties with acute or convalescent COVID-19.

The CDR3 DNA reads as TGTGCCAGCAATGCCTATCCGTCGGGGGAGACCAAGCAGTACTTC. Its protein is CASNAYPSGETKQYF. This chain connects TRBV6-5 to TRBJ2-7; maybe TRBD2 (6 bases). The CDR3 sequence is 15 residues long. Germline assignment: CDR1 MNHEY and CDR2 SVGAGI. V shed 7 bases and J shed 8 bases, with 24 bases lying between them.

V and J are TRBV5-4 and TRBJ2-3; D is uncertain. V lost 7 bases and J lost 2, with 11 bases in between. The germline V gene has CDR1 SGHNT and CDR2 YYREEE (reference sequence). The length of the CDR3 is 13 residues. The CDR3 coding sequence is TGTGCCAGCGGCAGTTCAGACACAGATACGCAGTATTTT. As protein: CASGSSDTDTQYF.

The chain has TRBV24-1 and TRBJ2-5, with D perhaps matching TRBD2 (6 bases). CDR1 and CDR2 (germline): KGHDR, SFDVKD. Trimming left V 2 bases short and J 3 bases short, with 15 bases between. The CDR3 is 16 residues long. The CDR3 region is CATSDSLEGSKETQYF. The CDR3 DNA sequence: TGTGCCACCAGTGATTCGTTGGAGGGATCCAAAGAGACCCAGTACTTC.

The chain recombines TRBV28 with TRBJ1-2; 8 bases map to TRBD1. CDR3 size: 14 residues. Germline CDR1 is MDHEN and CDR2 is SYDVKM. The junction had 3 bases not matched to a gene; V was cut back by 4 bases and J by 2 bases. This CDR3 reads CASSWTGTNYGYTF. The CDR3, as DNA: TGTGCCAGCAGTTGGACAGGGACGAACTATGGCTACACCTTC.

V usage is TRBV9 and J usage is TRBJ2-5; TRBD2 might be the D (5 bases). V was trimmed by 0 bases and J by 5 bases, leaving 11 bases between them. The germline V gene has CDR1 SGDLS and CDR2 YYNGEE. The CDR3 consists of 14 residues. This chain's CDR3 is CASSVVGSGETQYF. CDR3 sequence (DNA): TGTGCCAGCAGCGTAGTGGGCTCGGGGGAGACCCAGTACTTC.

The V gene is TRBV6-5, the J gene TRBJ2-1, with TRBD2 matching 9 bases. This CDR3 has 14 amino acids. The ends lost 6 bases at V and 4 bases at J; junction bases unmatched: 4. Germline V gene sequence: CDR1 MNHEY, CDR2 SVGAGI. CDR3 nucleotide sequence: TGTGCCAGCAGGAGACTAGCGGTTTACAATGAGCAGTTCTTC. Its protein is CASRRLAVYNEQFF.

The chain links TRBV19 to TRBJ1-1; unclear D gene. V was pared by 0 bases and J by 5 bases, with 16 bases between. The CDR3 runs 16 residues. Per the germline V gene, CDR1 is LNHDA and CDR2 is SQIVND (reference sequence). CDR3 bases: TGTGCCAGTAGTATAGATCGACGGCCGGGGTGGACTGAAGCTTTCTTT. It codes for CASSIDRRPGWTEAFF.

The chain couples TRBV30 to TRBJ1-5; TRBD1 might be the D (5 bases). CDR3 length equals 13 residues. Trimming shortened V by 6 bases and J by 1 base, and 10 bases separated the two germline ends. The V gene's germline CDR1 is GTSNPN and CDR2 SVGIG (reference sequence). The CDR3 nucleotides are TGTGCCTGCTCGACAGCAAGCAATCAGCCCCAGCATTTT. Its protein is CACSTASNQPQHF.

A single count supports this clone. CDR3 in DNA: TGTGCCAGCAGAGCGGGAGGGCGCACAGATACGCAGTATTTT. As protein: CASRAGGRTDTQYF. V usage is TRBV28 and J usage is TRBJ2-3; 10 positions match TRBD2. This CDR3 contains 14 residues. The ends lost 6 bases at V and 1 base at J; junction bases unmatched: 1. Germline CDR1 reads MDHEN; CDR2 reads SYDVKM.

This clone came up once. The chain uses TRBV29-1 and TRBJ2-5; possibly TRBD2 for D (6 bases). The CDR3 is 11 amino acids. Trimming took off 6 bases at V and 4 bases at J, with 9 bases between the two ends. CDR1 and CDR2 from the germline V gene are SQVTM and ANQGSEA. The CDR3 DNA follows: TGCAGCGTCGGGAGTTTAGAGACCCAGTACTTC. It codes for CSVGSLETQYF.

This sequence joins TRBV29-1 and TRBJ2-5; D not resolved. V was clipped by 7 bases and J by 1 base, with 7 bases between them. CDR1 and CDR2 from the germline V gene are SQVTM and ANQGSEA. The CDR3 is 11 residues long. The CDR3 here is CSGAPQETQYF. CDR3 in DNA: TGCAGCGGGGCCCCCCAAGAGACCCAGTACTTC.

V gene TRBV3-1 (or the pseudogene TRBV3-2) combines with J gene TRBJ2-5; possible D gene TRBD1, 5 bases. There are 14 residues in the CDR3. V shed 4 bases and J shed 2 bases, with 11 bases lying between them. CDR1 is LGHDT, CDR2 YNNKEL, per germline (reference sequence). Written as DNA, the CDR3 is TGTGCCAGCAGCCGTACAGGACGGCAAGAGACCCAGTACTTC. Residues: CASSRTGRQETQYF.

This chain links TRBV28 with TRBJ2-2; D gene uncertain. V gave up 3 bases and J gave up 1 base, with 6 bases separating them. Germline V gene data show CDR1 as MDHEN and CDR2 as SYDVKM. The CDR3 contains 14 residues. The CDR3 sequence is CASSFTGNTGELFF. In nucleotides, the CDR3 is TGTGCCAGCAGTTTTACCGGGAACACCGGGGAGCTGTTTTTT.

CDR3 sequence (DNA): TGTGCCAGCAGTAGGAGCTCCTACAATGAGCAGTTCTTC. Translated, it gives CASSRSSYNEQFF. The chain is built from TRBV7-8 and TRBJ2-1; D unresolved. CDR1 and CDR2 (germline): SGHVS, FQNEAQ. This CDR3 spans 13 amino acids. The V gene lost 6 bases and the J gene lost 0 bases, with 6 bases spanning the gap.

The chain joins TRBV30 to TRBJ2-3; D call uncertain. Trimming pared 3 bases from V and 6 bases from J, leaving 7 bases between. The CDR3 has 11 amino acids. Germline V gene lookup returns CDR1 GTSNPN and CDR2 SVGIG (reference sequence). CDR3 nucleotides: TGTGCCTGGAGCGCCGGTGATACGCAGTATTTT. Its protein product is CAWSAGDTQYF. The full variable domain, completed using reference TRBV30 and TRBJ2-3, is SQTIHQWPATLVQPVGSPLSLECTVEGTSNPNLYWYRQAAGRGLQLLFYSVGIGQISSEVPQNLSASRPQDRQFILSSKKLLLSDSGFYLCAWSAGDTQYFGPGTRLTVL.

The chain is built from TRBV5-1 and TRBJ1-5, with a tentative D call TRBD1 (5 bases). The V end was cut by 3 bases, the J end by 7 bases, with 23 bases between. The CDR3 runs 17 residues. CDR1 and CDR2 from the germline V gene are SGHRS and YFSETQ. This CDR3 is CASSSGEGDNRAQPQHF. The CDR3 region has the DNA TGCGCCAGCAGCTCGGGGGAGGGAGATAATAGGGCCCAGCCCCAGCATTTT.

This rearrangement joins TRBV2 to TRBJ2-7; 8 bases match TRBD2. CDR1 is SNHLY, CDR2 FYNNEI, per germline. CDR3 length equals 14 residues. After removal of 4 bases from V and 6 bases from J, the junction contained 8 bases not matched to a gene. The CDR3 is CASSAGLEAREQYF. CDR3 sequence (DNA): TGTGCCAGCAGTGCGGGACTAGAGGCCCGCGAGCAGTACTTC. The full variable domain, its missing parts supplied by reference TRBV2 and TRBJ2-7, is EPEVTQTPSHQVTQMGQEVILRCVPISNHLYFYWYRQILGQKVEFLVSFYNNEISEKSEIFDDQFSVERPDGSNFTLKIRSTKLEDSAMYFCASSAGLEAREQYFGPGTRLTVT.

The chain employs TRBV5-1 and TRBJ2-7; TRBD2 aligns across 8 bases. Per the germline V gene, CDR1 is SGHRS and CDR2 is YFSETQ. Trimming cost V 4 bases and J 5 bases; bases outside gene matches: 17. The CDR3 spans 17 residues. The CDR3 DNA reads as TGCGCCAGCAGCCCACGGGGGAGCGGGAGTCATCGGGACGAGCAGTACTTC. It translates to CASSPRGSGSHRDEQYF.

This clone is a singleton in its sample. The rearrangement uses TRBV5-1 and TRBJ1-6; D not certain. CDR3 length: 15 amino acids. From germline, CDR1 is SGHRS and CDR2 YFSETQ. V gave up 0 bases and J gave up 8 bases, with 12 bases separating them. In nucleotides, the CDR3 is TGCGCCAGCAGCTTGGCCGGTTCCCTCTATTCACCCCTCCACTTT. Translation gives CASSLAGSLYSPLHF.

The rearrangement uses TRBV28 and TRBJ1-1, with TRBD1 identical over 7 bases. V shed 5 bases and J 4 bases; nucleotides not matched to a gene: 10. The CDR3 sequence is 15 residues long. Looked up from germline, CDR1 is MDHEN and CDR2 is SYDVKM. The CDR3 DNA follows: TGTGCCAGCAGTCCACCCGTGGCAGGGGGCACTGAAGCTTTCTTT. Encoded protein: CASSPPVAGGTEAFF.

This clone is a singleton in its sample. The chain recombines TRBV28 with TRBJ1-2; 7 bases map to TRBD1. This CDR3 region has 15 residues. With 6 bases clipped from V and 0 bases from J, the junction kept 7 bases outside the gene matches. CDR1 is MDHEN and CDR2 is SYDVKM in the germline V gene. CDR3 loop: CASSTGVPANYGYTF. CDR3 nucleotide sequence: TGTGCCAGCAGCACAGGGGTCCCAGCTAACTATGGCTACACCTTC.

The rearrangement links TRBV4-2 to TRBJ1-2; 9 bases match TRBD1. The length of the CDR3 is 15 residues. V lost 5 bases and J lost 3; bases outside the gene matches: 7. Germline assignment: CDR1 LGHNA and CDR2 YNFKEQ. This CDR3 is CASSSPGQGDYGYTF. For the CDR3, the DNA is TGTGCCAGCAGCTCCCCGGGACAGGGTGACTATGGCTACACCTTC.

This chain uses TRBV30 with TRBJ1-5; D is unclear. CDR1 GTSNPN and CDR2 SVGIG come from the germline V gene (reference sequence). The CDR3 totals 14 residues. V lost 0 bases, J lost 1 base, and 7 bases lay in between. CDR3 DNA sequence: TGTGCCTGGAGTGTACTTAAGAGCAATCAGCCCCAGCATTTT. Its protein is CAWSVLKSNQPQHF.

The chain is built from TRBV7-8 and TRBJ1-6; weak D call: TRBD1 (6 bases). The V gene's germline CDR1 is SGHVS and CDR2 FQNEAQ. V lost 3 bases and J 2 bases, leaving 11 bases between the germline ends. The CDR3 spans 16 residues. This CDR3 reads CASSLATGTYNSPLHF. The DNA for the CDR3 is TGTGCCAGCAGCTTGGCTACAGGGACCTATAATTCACCCCTCCACTTT.

The genes are TRBV7-3 and TRBJ1-5; TRBD1 is a possible D gene (5 bases). V lost 4 bases and J lost 0, with 13 bases in between. CDR3 length equals 16 residues. Looked up from germline, CDR1 is SGHTA and CDR2 is FQGTGA. CDR3 bases: TGTGCCAGCAGCTCAGGGATTATGTATAGCAATCAGCCCCAGCATTTT. It translates to CASSSGIMYSNQPQHF.

The CDR3 here is CASSLGLAGAGEQYF. Written as DNA, the CDR3 is TGTGCCAGCAGCTTGGGACTAGCGGGAGCGGGGGAGCAGTACTTC. The V call is TRBV5-4, the J call TRBJ2-7; 12 bases are a match to TRBD2. Germline values: CDR1 SGHNT, CDR2 YYREEE (reference sequence). Unmatched junction bases numbered 5, after V lost 0 bases and J lost 7 bases. CDR3 size: 15 residues.

The chain recombines TRBV2 with TRBJ2-7; no clear D. The V end lost 2 bases, the J end lost 3 bases, and 8 bases lay between the germline ends. The germline V gene encodes CDR1 SNHLY and CDR2 FYNNEI. The CDR3 sequence is 13 residues long. The CDR3 DNA is TGTGCCAGCAGTGAATGGCAGATCTACGAGCAGTACTTC. Translation gives CASSEWQIYEQYF.